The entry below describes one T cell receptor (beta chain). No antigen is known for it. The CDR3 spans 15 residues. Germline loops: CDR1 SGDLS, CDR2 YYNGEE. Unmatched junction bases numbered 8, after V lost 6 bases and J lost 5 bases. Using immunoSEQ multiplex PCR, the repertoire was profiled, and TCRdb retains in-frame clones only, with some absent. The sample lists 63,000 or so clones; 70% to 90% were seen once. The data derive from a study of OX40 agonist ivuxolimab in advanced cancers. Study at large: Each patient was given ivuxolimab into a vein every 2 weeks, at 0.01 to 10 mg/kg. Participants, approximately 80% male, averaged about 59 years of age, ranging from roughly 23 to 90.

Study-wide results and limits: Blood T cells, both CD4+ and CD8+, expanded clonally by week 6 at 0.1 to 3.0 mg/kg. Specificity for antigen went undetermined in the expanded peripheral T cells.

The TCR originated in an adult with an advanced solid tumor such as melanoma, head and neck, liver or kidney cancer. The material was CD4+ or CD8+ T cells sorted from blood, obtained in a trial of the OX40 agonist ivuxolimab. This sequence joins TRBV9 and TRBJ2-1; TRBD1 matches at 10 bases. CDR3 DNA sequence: TGTGCCAGCACCCCCGGGACAGGGGCGAACAATGAGCAGTTCTTC. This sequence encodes CASTPGTGANNEQFF.